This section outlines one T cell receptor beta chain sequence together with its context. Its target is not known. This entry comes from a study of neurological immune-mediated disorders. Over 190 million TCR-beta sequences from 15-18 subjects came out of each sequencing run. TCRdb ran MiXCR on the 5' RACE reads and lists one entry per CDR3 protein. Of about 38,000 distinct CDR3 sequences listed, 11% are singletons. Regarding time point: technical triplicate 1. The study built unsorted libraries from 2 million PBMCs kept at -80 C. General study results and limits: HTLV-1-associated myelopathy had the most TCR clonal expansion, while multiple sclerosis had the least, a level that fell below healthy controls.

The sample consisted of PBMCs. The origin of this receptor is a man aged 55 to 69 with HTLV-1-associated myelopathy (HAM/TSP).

CDR3 bases: TGTGCCAGCGCCGGCAGGGATGGAGGCTACACCTTC. Amino acids: CASAGRDGGYTF. The chain combines TRBV6-5 with TRBJ1-2; maybe TRBD1 (5 bases). The germline V gene has CDR1 MNHEY and CDR2 SVGAGI. Trimming stripped 8 bases from V and 8 bases from J, with 15 bases between. The CDR3 length is 12 residues.